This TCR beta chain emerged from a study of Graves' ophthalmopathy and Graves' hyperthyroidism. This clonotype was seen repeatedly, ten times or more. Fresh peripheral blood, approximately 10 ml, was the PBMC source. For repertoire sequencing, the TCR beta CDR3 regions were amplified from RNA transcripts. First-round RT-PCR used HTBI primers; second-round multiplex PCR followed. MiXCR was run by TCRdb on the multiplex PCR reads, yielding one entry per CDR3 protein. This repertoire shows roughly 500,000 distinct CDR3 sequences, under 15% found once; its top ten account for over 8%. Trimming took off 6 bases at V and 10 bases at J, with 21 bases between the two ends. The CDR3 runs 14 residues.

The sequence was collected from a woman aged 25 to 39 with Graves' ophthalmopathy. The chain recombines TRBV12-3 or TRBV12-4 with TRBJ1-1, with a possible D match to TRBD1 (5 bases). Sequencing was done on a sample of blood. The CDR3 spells CASSLPSKGAGAFF. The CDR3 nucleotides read TGTGCCAGCAGCCTCCCCTCAAAAGGGGCTGGAGCTTTCTTT.